Each of the 2 T cell receptor beta chains below was sequenced from the same sample in a study of human T cells and chemical hapten exposure. MiXCR, applied by TCRdb to the RACE reads, yields one record per CDR3 protein. The sample carries about 99,000 distinct CDR3 sequences, 9.5% to 15% recorded once. Time point noted: patch test 1, 2 weeks after DPC sensitization. The sample's treatment: therapeutic diphenylcyclopropenone sensitization with weekly scalp DPC. The sequencing used whole blood, collected in connection with sensitization to the hapten diphenylcyclopropenone (DPC). These receptors came from a woman between 40 and 50 years old with alopecia areata. Some clones in this sample may be carry-over from other donors' samples.

This clonotype was picked up a small number of times. The V gene is TRBV18, the J gene TRBJ2-6; no clear D. V gave up 1 base and J gave up 2 bases, with 9 bases separating them. This CDR3 has 16 residues. Germline CDR1 reads KGHSH; CDR2 reads LQKENI. The DNA of the CDR3 is TGTGCCAGCTCACCACAGGGTAATGCTGGGGCCAACGTCCTGACTTTC. Translation gives CASSPQGNAGANVLTF.

The gene calls are TRBV24-1 and TRBJ2-4, with D unresolved. Germline CDR1 reads KGHDR; CDR2 reads SFDVKD. Trimming removed 0 bases at V and 16 bases at J, with 18 bases between. This CDR3 is built from 14 residues. As DNA, the CDR3 is TGTGCCACCAGTGATTTGGTTCCTGGCCTATGTGATTACTTC. It codes for CATSDLVPGLCDYF.